This T cell receptor (beta chain) stems from a study of blood T cell repertoires in COVID-19. The overall study: The origin of the acute and convalescent COVID-19 samples was the United States, Italy and Spain. Nucleic acid was either cDNA or gDNA, and it came from T cells, B-cell-depleted T cells, or PBMCs.

Original analysis: Amplifying reference gene primers gave estimates of nucleated cell counts. This table comes from immunoSEQ multiplex PCR, and its TCRdb copy is limited to in-frame clones, with some not included. V and J calls and clone size are those listed in that table; D and trimming were worked out from the DNA. The data contain approximately 190,000 clones, approximately 90% of them seen just once; the ten biggest clones take up 0.53%. The V gene lost 3 bases and the J gene lost 4 bases, with 7 bases spanning the gap. Looked up from germline, CDR1 is MDHEN and CDR2 is SYDVKM. This CDR3 spans 13 amino acids.

Specimen: peripheral blood. This TCR derives from a middle-aged man with acute or convalescent COVID-19. The chain combines TRBV28 with TRBJ1-5; D is uncertain. For the CDR3, the DNA is TGTGCCAGCAGTTTGGTGAGGAATCAGCCCCAGCATTTT. Protein sequence: CASSLVRNQPQHF.